These 10 T cell receptor beta chains share one sample of origin, sequenced in a study of CD8 T cells in ankylosing spondylitis. TCRdb ran MiXCR on the 5' RACE reads and lists one entry per CDR3 protein. The sample consists of 26,000 or so distinct CDR3 sequences, roughly 8.6% of them appearing once. The sequenced sample consisted of blood. These receptors were taken from a male donor with ankylosing spondylitis or in good health (not recorded which).

Only a few counts were recorded for this clonotype. The chain uses TRBV4-1 and TRBJ2-1; D is ambiguous. Germline CDR1 is MGHRA and CDR2 is YSYEKL. The CDR3 runs 12 residues. V was pared by 1 base and J by 9 bases, with 7 bases between. Here the CDR3 DNA reads TGCGCCAGCAGCCAAGTCATGGGTGAGCAGTTCTTC. This translates into CASSQVMGEQFF.

This clonotype was seen a few times. The CDR3 loop is CASSLGSSGGKQFF. CDR3 DNA: TGTGCCAGCAGCTTAGGGTCTAGCGGTGGGAAGCAGTTCTTC. This chain joins TRBV7-9 and TRBJ2-1; 7 nucleotides line up with TRBD2. In germline, CDR1 is SEHNR, CDR2 FQNEAQ (reference sequence). This CDR3 has 14 amino acids. V dropped 1 base and J dropped 11; count of bases not matched to a gene: 8.

In its sample, this clonotype was seen a few times. This chain links TRBV7-2 with TRBJ2-2; a weak D match, TRBD2 (5 bases). V lost 1 base, J lost 7 bases, and 10 bases lay in between. Germline V CDR1 and CDR2: SGHTA, FQGNSA. The CDR3 spans 14 residues. The CDR3 bases are TGTGCCAGCAGCTTAGTCCGGGAAGGCGGGGAGCTGTTTTTT. Translation: CASSLVREGGELFF.

The CDR3 reads CASSQSFLNTGELFF. CDR3 DNA sequence: TGTGCCAGCAGCCAATCCTTTTTGAACACCGGGGAGCTGTTTTTT. V is TRBV3-1 and J is TRBJ2-2; D uncertain. V was shortened by 2 bases and J by 1 base, with 8 bases between the two germline ends. This CDR3 has 15 amino acids. CDR1 is LGHDT and CDR2 is YNNKEL in the germline V gene (reference sequence).

This clonotype was seen a few times. The chain joins TRBV7-9 to TRBJ2-1; 7 bases match TRBD2. This CDR3 is built from 13 residues. J was trimmed by 6 bases and V by 5 bases; bases with no gene match: 4. CDR1 and CDR2 from the germline V gene are SEHNR and FQNEAQ (reference sequence). Here the CDR3 reads CASSPGTINEQFF. CDR3 in DNA: TGTGCCAGCAGCCCCGGGACTATCAATGAGCAGTTCTTC.

This clonotype was seen many times. J is TRBJ1-2 and V is TRBV29-1, with D maybe TRBD1 (5 bases). The length of the CDR3 is 12 residues. CDR1 is SQVTM and CDR2 is ANQGSEA in the germline V gene. V was clipped by 3 bases and J by 2 bases, with 7 bases between them. DNA for the CDR3: TGCAGCGTTGAGGGGGAGAACTATGGCTACACCTTC. Protein: CSVEGENYGYTF.

This clonotype was counted between two and nine times. This chain uses TRBV7-2 with TRBJ2-4; 7 nucleotides align to TRBD1. V dropped 1 base and J dropped 6; count of bases not matched to a gene: 3. This CDR3 comprises 14 residues. The germline V gene has CDR1 SGHTA and CDR2 FQGNSA. The CDR3 DNA follows: TGTGCCAGCAGCTTAGGGGCAGGGGGAAACATTCAGTACTTC. As protein: CASSLGAGGNIQYF.

There are a few counts of this clonotype. V usage is TRBV20-1 and J usage is TRBJ2-3; TRBD2 matches at 8 bases. The V segment lost 2 bases and the J segment 5 bases; nucleotides outside the gene matches: 9. Germline V lookup: CDR1 DFQATT, CDR2 SNEGSKA (reference sequence). CDR3 length: 15 amino acids. The CDR3 reads CSARPRGSGRDTQYF. CDR3 nucleotides: TGCAGTGCTAGACCCCGGGGGAGCGGGAGAGATACGCAGTATTTT.

The V and J genes are TRBV20-1 and TRBJ2-7; D uncertain. The CDR3 is 14 amino acids. V lost 0 bases to trimming and J lost 0 bases, with 9 bases between them. Germline lookup yields CDR1 DFQATT and CDR2 SNEGSKA (reference sequence). The CDR3 region is CSARDPALSYEQYF. In DNA form, the CDR3 reads TGCAGTGCTAGAGATCCCGCACTCTCCTACGAGCAGTACTTC.

This clonotype showed up many times. The chain is built from TRBV7-2 and TRBJ2-1, with D hard to call. This CDR3 is built from 13 residues. Trimming cost V 1 base and J 6 bases, with 7 bases left between them. Germline CDR1 reads SGHTA; CDR2 reads FQGNSA. CDR3 loop: CASSLGPANEQFF. In nucleotides, the CDR3 is TGTGCCAGCAGCTTAGGCCCGGCCAATGAGCAGTTCTTC.